This T cell receptor beta chain was sequenced in a study of blood T cells in healthy people across ages. After removal of 2 bases from V and 6 bases from J, the junction contained 6 bases not matched to a gene. The CDR3 extends over 14 amino acids. Next came a second PCR, run for about 7 to 11 cycles, which used a sample-barcoded 5' primer along with a J-beta primer mix. TCRdb reprocessed the 5' RACE reads with MiXCR, giving one entry per CDR3 protein. The table has around 320,000 distinct CDR3 sequences, roughly a quarter seen once; the top ten hold 25% to 30%. The chain recombines TRBV12-3 or TRBV12-4 with TRBJ2-7; TRBD2 matches at 8 bases. This receptor was obtained from a woman in her seventies in good health. The sample consisted of blood. The CDR3 sequence is CASSLNGGAREQYF. The CDR3 DNA follows: TGTGCCAGCAGTTTAAACGGGGGGGCCCGCGAGCAGTACTTC.